These 20 T cell receptor beta chains originate from one sample sequenced in a study of cytomegalovirus exposure and HLA in healthy donors. The PCR employed 60 Vbeta primers together with 13 Jbeta primers. Sequenced by immunoSEQ multiplex PCR; TCRdb stores in-frame clones only, minus some. In all, the sample yields 150,000 to 200,000 clones. The material sequenced was PBMCs. The receptors come from a man younger than 45 in good health and CMV-seronegative.

The rearrangement joins TRBV7-6 to TRBJ2-5; 7 positions agree with TRBD1. CDR1 is SGHVS and CDR2 is FNYEAQ in the germline V gene. There are 15 residues in the CDR3. The V gene end was trimmed by 5 bases and the J gene end by 4 bases; junction bases not matched to a gene: 10. CDR3 protein: CASSIHRGLGETQYF. DNA of the CDR3: TGTGCCAGCAGCATCCACAGGGGTTTAGGAGAGACCCAGTACTTC.

With respect to this clone: This CDR3 fails to terminate in the conserved phenylalanine or tryptophan, so it likely reflects a read error. The rearrangement joins TRBV28 to TRBJ1-2; 9 positions agree with TRBD1. From germline, CDR1 is MDHEN and CDR2 SYDVKM. V was pared by 5 bases and J by 0 bases, with 7 bases of the junction left unmatched. There are 16 residues in the CDR3. CDR3 sequence: CASSVTGGRANYGYTL. In DNA form, the CDR3 reads TGTGCCAGCAGTGTTACAGGGGGCCGAGCTAACTATGGCTACACCCTC.

The CDR3: CASTDRVASNSPLHF. The DNA for the CDR3 is TGCGCCAGCACGGACAGGGTAGCATCCAATTCACCCCTCCACTTT. This chain connects TRBV4-3 to TRBJ1-6; 8 bases line up with TRBD1. J was trimmed by 7 bases and V by 7 bases; bases with no gene match: 9. The CDR3 extends over 15 amino acids. Germline-derived CDR1 and CDR2 are LGHNA and YSLEER.

The chain combines TRBV19 with TRBJ2-7, with TRBD1 matching over 7 bases. This CDR3 comprises 15 residues. Trimming at V came to 4 bases and at J to 0 bases, leaving 6 bases not matched to a gene. CDR1 and CDR2 (germline): LNHDA, SQIVND (reference sequence). As DNA, the CDR3 is TGTGCCAGTAGTAGAGTGACAGGGTACTCCTACGAGCAGTACTTC. Translating gives CASSRVTGYSYEQYF.

The CDR3 sequence: CASSLGGLGFFEKLFF. CDR3 nucleotides: TGCGCCAGCAGCTTGGGGGGCTTGGGGTTCTTTGAAAAACTGTTTTTT. The J gene is TRBJ1-4, the V gene TRBV5-1, with D possibly matching TRBD1 (5 bases). Germline V lookup: CDR1 SGHRS, CDR2 YFSETQ. The CDR3 runs to 16 residues. V lost 0 bases and J lost 7, with 16 bases in between.

The rearrangement uses TRBV9 and TRBJ1-1; D might be TRBD1 (5 bases). There are 15 residues in the CDR3. With 0 bases removed from V and 13 bases from J, the gap between germline ends came to 22 bases. Germline V gives CDR1 SGDLS, CDR2 YYNGEE. CDR3 region: CASSVGGQGSTPGFF. The DNA for the CDR3 is TGTGCCAGCAGCGTAGGAGGTCAGGGTAGCACCCCTGGTTTCTTT.

This chain links TRBV5-4 with TRBJ1-2, with D possibly matching TRBD1 (5 bases). The CDR3 extends over 14 amino acids. In germline, CDR1 is SGHNT, CDR2 YYREEE (reference sequence). Deletions cut 2 bases from V and 4 bases from J, with 12 bases between. This CDR3 is CASSFGQMRYGYTF. The CDR3 DNA follows: TGTGCCAGCAGCTTCGGACAAATGCGCTATGGCTACACCTTC.

The V gene is TRBV7-9, the J gene TRBJ2-5; weak D call: TRBD1 (5 bases). The ends were cut back, 1 base at V and 5 bases at J, with 11 bases in the middle. The CDR3 has 14 amino acids. Germline CDR1 and CDR2: SEHNR and FQNEAQ (reference sequence). The CDR3 nucleotides read TGTGCCAGCAGCTTAGTCCCAGGGTTGGAGACCCAGTACTTC. It yields the protein CASSLVPGLETQYF.

J is TRBJ2-7 and V is TRBV7-9; 13 bases match TRBD2. V was clipped by 3 bases and J by 2 bases; unmatched bases: 7. Germline values: CDR1 SEHNR, CDR2 FQNEAQ (reference sequence). This CDR3 spans 17 amino acids. Here the CDR3 reads CASSLPTSGGFAYEQYF. CDR3 in DNA: TGTGCCAGCAGCTTGCCGACTAGCGGGGGGTTCGCCTACGAGCAGTACTTC.

CDR3 sequence (DNA): TGTGCCAGCAGTGAAGTAAGCGACGGGGAGCTGTTTTTT. This sequence encodes CASSEVSDGELFF. The chain employs TRBV6-1 and TRBJ2-2, with D hard to call. With 1 base removed from V and 7 bases from J, the gap between germline ends came to 7 bases. The CDR3 length is 13 residues. Germline V gene data show CDR1 as MNHNS and CDR2 as SASEGT.

This rearrangement joins TRBV7-2 to TRBJ2-3; 9 bases match TRBD2. Per germline, CDR1 SGHTA and CDR2 FQGNSA. V was clipped by 5 bases and J by 0 bases; unmatched bases: 12. The CDR3 spans 18 residues. CDR3 DNA sequence: TGTGCCAGCAGCGCGAGCGGGGGGCCATACACTAGCACAGATACGCAGTATTTT. Its protein product is CASSASGGPYTSTDTQYF.

A note on this clone: The junction and the germline gene differ at one end; a read error may be behind it. This chain joins TRBV13 and TRBJ2-5; possibly TRBD1 for D (6 bases). Germline CDR1 PRHDT, CDR2 FYEKMQ (reference sequence). The length of the CDR3 is 13 residues. In DNA form, the CDR3 reads TGTACCAGCAGCTTCAGGGGTGGCGAGACCCAGTACTTC. It encodes CTSSFRGGETQYF.

The chain is built from TRBV5-1 and TRBJ2-7; 9 bases are shared with TRBD1. Germline assignment: CDR1 SGHRS and CDR2 YFSETQ. This CDR3 contains 17 residues. With 4 bases clipped from V and 1 base from J, the junction kept 12 bases outside the gene matches. CDR3 nucleotide sequence: TGCGCCAGCAGCCCGACCGGGACAGGGATATTGTCCTACGAGCAGTACTTC. It translates to CASSPTGTGILSYEQYF.

The chain links TRBV6-5 to TRBJ2-1; TRBD2 matches at 7 bases. Germline V gene data show CDR1 as MNHEY and CDR2 as SVGAGI. V dropped 4 bases and J dropped 3; count of bases not matched to a gene: 9. CDR3 size: 16 residues. CDR3 loop: CASSSPSSGGYNEQFF. The DNA for the CDR3 is TGTGCCAGCAGTTCCCCTTCGTCGGGGGGCTACAATGAGCAGTTCTTC.

The chain carries TRBV7-2 and TRBJ2-4; D uncertain. Germline loops: CDR1 SGHTA, CDR2 FQGNSA. The CDR3 length is 16 residues. V shed 1 base and J shed 0 bases, with 10 bases lying between them. CDR3 amino acids: CASSLGALLAKNIQYF. In nucleotides, the CDR3 is TGTGCCAGCAGCTTAGGGGCACTCCTAGCCAAAAACATTCAGTACTTC. Full variable domain (outside the CDR3, taken from reference TRBV7-2 and TRBJ2-4): GAGVSQSPSNKVTEKGKDVELRCDPISGHTALYWYRQSLGQGLEFLIYFQGNSAPDKSGLPSDRFSAERTGGSVSTLTIQRTQQEDSAVYLCASSLGALLAKNIQYFGAGTRLSVL.

The chain carries TRBV6-5 and TRBJ1-4; 10 bases line up with TRBD1. Germline CDR1 reads MNHEY; CDR2 reads SVGAGI. The CDR3 has 15 residues. Trimming took 3 bases from V and 5 from J; bases not matched to a gene: 3. CDR3 sequence reads: CASSYGQGGNEKLFF. As DNA, the CDR3 is TGTGCCAGCAGTTATGGACAGGGGGGAAATGAAAAACTGTTTTTT.

The chain recombines TRBV7-8 with TRBJ2-5; 7 nucleotides match TRBD2. Germline values: CDR1 SGHVS, CDR2 FQNEAQ. This CDR3 spans 15 amino acids. V shed 3 bases and J 7 bases; nucleotides not matched to a gene: 11. The CDR3 loop is CASSLWTGTKATQYF. DNA of the CDR3: TGTGCCAGCAGCTTGTGGACCGGGACTAAGGCGACCCAGTACTTC.

The rearrangement uses TRBV5-1 and TRBJ2-7, with D maybe TRBD1 (5 bases). CDR1 and CDR2 from the germline V gene are SGHRS and YFSETQ. There are 14 residues in the CDR3. V lost 0 bases to trimming and J lost 6 bases, with 13 bases between them. CDR3 in amino acids: CASSLVAGSGEQYF. CDR3 sequence (DNA): TGCGCCAGCAGCTTGGTAGCAGGGTCGGGCGAGCAGTACTTC.

The gene calls are TRBV4-1 and TRBJ1-2, with 7 bases that match TRBD1. There are 16 residues in the CDR3. Germline V gene data show CDR1 as MGHRA and CDR2 as YSYEKL. V shed 4 bases and J 5 bases; nucleotides not matched to a gene: 13. Written as DNA, the CDR3 is TGCGCCAGCAGCCGGGCTGGGGTTAGGGGGCTTTATGGCTACACCTTC. Protein: CASSRAGVRGLYGYTF.

V gene TRBV10-3 combines with J gene TRBJ2-7, with 8 positions matching TRBD1. The CDR3 is 16 amino acids. Unmatched junction bases numbered 11, after V lost 7 bases and J lost 0 bases. Germline V gives CDR1 ENHRY, CDR2 SYGVKD. The CDR3 loop reads CAITRTGPPASYEQYF. Written as DNA, the CDR3 is TGTGCCATCACCCGGACAGGGCCACCTGCCTCCTACGAGCAGTACTTC.